This T cell receptor (beta chain) was documented in a study of blood T cell repertoires in COVID-19. Across the whole study: Acute-phase and convalescent COVID-19 samples originated in the United States, Italy and Spain. In each case, the material was cDNA or gDNA derived from T cells, B-cell-depleted T cells, or PBMCs.

In the source study's methods: Cell counts per sample came from amplifying reference gene primers. The table came from immunoSEQ multiplex PCR; TCRdb's copy has only in-frame clones and leaves some out. Clone size and V and J calls were adopted from that table, with D and trimming inferred from the DNA. This table has under 400,000 clones, roughly 90% appearing once. The junction had 5 bases not matched to a gene; V was cut back by 2 bases and J by 1 base. Per germline, CDR1 SGHRS and CDR2 YFSETQ. The CDR3 has 16 amino acids. This clone was recorded only once. Sequenced input: peripheral blood. The chain carries TRBV5-1 and TRBJ2-2; 7 bases map to TRBD2. The receptor was isolated from a man aged 18-30 years with active or convalescent COVID-19. The CDR3 sequence: CASSFSLAENTGELFF. In nucleotides, the CDR3 is TGCGCCAGCAGCTTTAGTCTAGCGGAGAACACCGGGGAGCTGTTTTTT.